A single sample is the source of the 30 T cell receptor beta chains below, sequenced in a study of blood T cell repertoires in COVID-19 (TCRdb year 2020). Library preparation was by the immunoSEQ multiplex PCR assay. Sourced from immuneACCESS, this table was stored by TCRdb with only in-frame sequences that have V and J called. A share of the clones is absent; for the studies checked, an unresolved V gene accounts for under half, and the remainder has no known explanation. The sample data list approximately 80,000 clones, and 90% of these were observed just once. The ten largest clonotypes hold more than 0.85% of the sample. Sequencing was done on a sample of peripheral blood. Receptors originate from a woman aged 45-60 years in a cohort sampled during active COVID-19.

This clone is deemed large. The CDR3 DNA is TGTGCCAGCAGTGAAGGAGAACAGGGCGAGCAGTACTTC. This translates into CASSEGEQGEQYF. The V and J genes are TRBV6-4 and TRBJ2-7; D is perhaps TRBD1 (6 bases). Germline CDR1 MRHNA, CDR2 SNTAGT. The CDR3 is 13 amino acids. V shed 3 bases and J shed 6 bases, with 12 bases lying between them.

The J gene is TRBJ1-4, the V gene TRBV18; D perhaps matches TRBD1 (6 bases). Per germline, CDR1 KGHSH and CDR2 LQKENI. Trimming stripped 6 bases from V and 3 bases from J, with 14 bases between. This CDR3 contains 15 residues. CDR3 in amino acids: CASSARGNANEKLFF. DNA for the CDR3: TGTGCCAGCTCTGCCAGGGGCAATGCTAATGAAAAACTGTTTTTT.

The chain joins TRBV27 to TRBJ2-7; TRBD2 agrees at 7 bases. From germline, CDR1 is MNHEY and CDR2 SMNVEV (reference sequence). J was trimmed by 2 bases and V by 5 bases; bases with no gene match: 9. The CDR3 is 15 amino acids. In nucleotides, the CDR3 is TGTGCCAGCAGTCGGACCCCCAGCGGGGCCTACGAGCAGTACTTC. Amino acids: CASSRTPSGAYEQYF.

CDR3 sequence: CASSYSAGLATYEQYF. The CDR3 DNA reads as TGTGCCAGCAGTTACTCGGCGGGACTAGCGACATACGAGCAGTACTTC. The gene calls are TRBV6-2 or TRBV6-3 and TRBJ2-7, with 10 positions matching TRBD2. The junction had 6 bases not matched to a gene; V was cut back by 0 bases and J by 4 bases. Germline values: CDR1 MNHEY, CDR2 SVGEGT. The CDR3 length is 16 residues.

The chain links TRBV6-5 to TRBJ1-1; D unresolved. Germline lookup yields CDR1 MNHEY and CDR2 SVGAGI. The CDR3 extends over 14 amino acids. V dropped 7 bases and J dropped 1 base, with 13 bases sitting between them. The CDR3 DNA follows: TGTGCCAGCAAGGCAACGGGAGGGAACACTGAAGCTTTCTTT. Amino acid sequence: CASKATGGNTEAFF.

This rearrangement joins TRBV24-1 to TRBJ2-1; TRBD2 agrees at 7 bases. V lost 1 base to trimming and J lost 4 bases; unmatched junction nucleotides: 6. Germline values: CDR1 KGHDR, CDR2 SFDVKD. This CDR3 is built from 16 residues. The CDR3 bases are TGTGCCACCAGTGATTTCGGGGGGAGAGGGTACAATGAGCAGTTCTTC. It encodes CATSDFGGRGYNEQFF.

V usage is TRBV4-1 and J usage is TRBJ2-1; D unclear. V dropped 0 bases and J dropped 4 bases, with 13 bases sitting between them. From germline, CDR1 is MGHRA and CDR2 YSYEKL. The CDR3 has 16 amino acids. The CDR3: CASSQEPGAMYNEQFF. As DNA, the CDR3 is TGCGCCAGCAGCCAAGAGCCCGGAGCGATGTACAATGAGCAGTTCTTC.

This clone appeared a single time. The chain has TRBV27 and TRBJ2-1; 8 bases are shared with TRBD2. Trimming removed 2 bases from V and 10 bases from J; junction bases left unmatched: 10. From germline, CDR1 is MNHEY and CDR2 SMNVEV (reference sequence). The CDR3 is made up of 15 amino acids. CDR3 nucleotide sequence: TGTGCCAGCAGTTTAGGGGGACTAGGTTTGGGGGAGCAGTTCTTC. Amino acids: CASSLGGLGLGEQFF.

The genes are TRBV11-2 and TRBJ1-1, with a weak D call TRBD1 (5 bases). Per the germline V gene, CDR1 is SGHAT and CDR2 is FQNNGV. V dropped 0 bases and J dropped 2 bases, with 10 bases sitting between them. The CDR3 is 15 amino acids. This CDR3 is CASSLEGDPNTEAFF. In nucleotides, the CDR3 is TGTGCCAGCAGCTTAGAAGGGGATCCTAACACTGAAGCTTTCTTT.

The chain carries TRBV11-2 and TRBJ1-4, with TRBD1 matching over 7 bases. V lost 4 bases to trimming and J lost 3 bases; unmatched junction nucleotides: 11. CDR3 length equals 17 residues. Germline V lookup: CDR1 SGHAT, CDR2 FQNNGV. CDR3 DNA: TGTGCCAGCAGCTCGTCGGCAGGGGGAGAGGCTAATGAAAAACTGTTTTTT. Protein product: CASSSSAGGEANEKLFF. Full variable domain (outside the CDR3, taken from reference TRBV11-2 and TRBJ1-4): EAGVAQSPRYKIIEKRQSVAFWCNPISGHATLYWYQQILGQGPKLLIQFQNNGVVDDSQLPKDRFSAERLKGVDSTLKIQPAKLEDSAVYLCASSSSAGGEANEKLFFGSGTQLSVL.

The chain couples TRBV29-1 to TRBJ1-1; D gene uncertain. This CDR3 comprises 12 residues. Germline lookup yields CDR1 SQVTM and CDR2 ANQGSEA. Trimming cost V 7 bases and J 3 bases, with 12 bases left between them. CDR3 nucleotide sequence: TGCAGCGCCGCCGAGGACTACACTGAAGCTTTCTTT. This gives the protein CSAAEDYTEAFF.

The chain carries TRBV3-1 (or the pseudogene TRBV3-2) and TRBJ2-2; 9 bases align to TRBD2. The CDR3 spans 20 residues. Germline CDR1 LGHDT, CDR2 YNNKEL (reference sequence). With V trimmed by 1 base and J by 3 bases, 15 bases remained unmatched. CDR3 in amino acids: CASSQVLWMAGGQDTGELFF. As DNA, the CDR3 is TGTGCCAGCAGCCAAGTACTATGGATGGCGGGAGGGCAGGACACCGGGGAGCTGTTTTTT.

This chain links TRBV6-2 or TRBV6-3 with TRBJ2-7, with 10 bases that match TRBD2. The germline gives CDR1 MNHEY, CDR2 SVGEGT. The ends lost 4 bases at V and 5 bases at J; junction bases unmatched: 5. CDR3 length: 14 residues. CDR3 sequence (DNA): TGTGCCAGCAGTTCCCCTAGCGGGAGAGACGAGCAGTACTTC. Amino acids: CASSSPSGRDEQYF.

This clone was counted a few times. CDR3 sequence reads: CASSPWRVVDYGYTF. The CDR3 DNA is TGTGCCAGCAGTCCTTGGAGGGTGGTCGACTATGGCTACACCTTC. The rearrangement links TRBV28 to TRBJ1-2, with no clear D. Germline CDR1 MDHEN, CDR2 SYDVKM. The CDR3 sequence is 15 residues long. Between the trimmed V and J ends, which lost 5 bases and 3 bases, there was a span of 16 bases.

The V and J genes are TRBV6-1 and TRBJ2-1, with TRBD2 identical over 12 bases. The CDR3 loop spans 17 amino acids. J was trimmed by 8 bases and V by 1 base; bases with no gene match: 9. The germline V gene has CDR1 MNHNS and CDR2 SASEGT. This CDR3 reads CASSEELAGGPTDEQFF. The CDR3, as DNA: TGTGCCAGCAGTGAAGAGCTAGCGGGAGGGCCGACGGATGAGCAGTTCTTC.

The chain couples TRBV19 to TRBJ1-1; tentatively, D is TRBD1 (5 bases). Germline-derived CDR1 and CDR2 are LNHDA and SQIVND (reference sequence). The CDR3 contains 13 residues. V was cut by 7 bases and J by 4 bases, with 13 bases left in between. This CDR3 reads CASTRLQGTEAFF. The DNA for the CDR3 is TGTGCCAGTACTAGACTTCAGGGCACTGAAGCTTTCTTT.

The chain joins TRBV3-1 (or the pseudogene TRBV3-2) to TRBJ2-1; TRBD2 agrees at 11 bases. The CDR3 is 15 amino acids. V dropped 2 bases and J dropped 6; count of bases not matched to a gene: 3. From germline, CDR1 is LGHDT and CDR2 YNNKEL (reference sequence). The DNA of the CDR3 is TGTGCCAGCAGCCAACTAGCGGGAGGAGCCAATGAGCAGTTCTTC. As protein: CASSQLAGGANEQFF.

The V and J genes are TRBV28 and TRBJ2-1; possibly TRBD1 for D (6 bases). Trimming shortened V by 6 bases and J by 5 bases, and 11 bases separated the two germline ends. Germline V lookup: CDR1 MDHEN, CDR2 SYDVKM. The CDR3 length is 13 residues. DNA for the CDR3: TGTGCCAGCAGAAGGACAGACCACAATGAGCAGTTCTTC. As protein: CASRRTDHNEQFF.

The chain recombines TRBV18 with TRBJ1-4; possibly TRBD1 for D (5 bases). This CDR3 contains 16 residues. Trimming took off 2 bases at V and 4 bases at J, with 14 bases between the two ends. Germline CDR1 KGHSH, CDR2 LQKENI. The CDR3, as DNA: TGTGCCAGCTCACCAAGGCAGCCCGACAGTAATGAAAAACTGTTTTTT. It codes for CASSPRQPDSNEKLFF.

V and J are TRBV3-1 (or the pseudogene TRBV3-2) and TRBJ2-1, with D maybe TRBD2 (7 bases). Germline V CDR1 and CDR2: LGHDT, YNNKEL (reference sequence). V shed 3 bases and J shed 2 bases, with 11 bases lying between them. This CDR3 has 15 amino acids. CDR3 protein: CASSQTGGTYNEQFF. CDR3 nucleotide sequence: TGTGCCAGCAGCCAGACGGGGGGCACCTACAATGAGCAGTTCTTC.

This rearrangement joins TRBV15 to TRBJ1-5, with a possible D match to TRBD1 (6 bases). Germline loops: CDR1 LNHNV, CDR2 YYDKDF (reference sequence). This CDR3 is 15 amino acids long. The V end lost 0 bases, the J end lost 6 bases, and 12 bases lay between the germline ends. For the CDR3, the DNA is TGTGCCACCAGCAGAGATCCGGGGGGCATTCAGCCCCAGCATTTT. Translating it yields CATSRDPGGIQPQHF.

The V gene is TRBV11-2, the J gene TRBJ2-7; D unclear. This CDR3 has 13 amino acids. The V end lost 1 base, the J end lost 6 bases, and 10 bases lay between the germline ends. Germline CDR1 is SGHAT and CDR2 is FQNNGV. The CDR3 sequence is CASSLGQAGEQYF. CDR3 DNA sequence: TGTGCCAGCAGCTTAGGGCAGGCCGGCGAGCAGTACTTC.

This clone appeared once. The CDR3 region has the DNA TGTGCCAGCAGGGGACTTCTTGTGGATACGCAGTATTTT. It is translated as CASRGLLVDTQYF. V usage is TRBV27 and J usage is TRBJ2-3; TRBD2 is a possible D gene (6 bases). CDR3 size: 13 residues. Trimming removed 6 bases from V and 6 bases from J, with 13 bases in between. Per the germline V gene, CDR1 is MNHEY and CDR2 is SMNVEV (reference sequence).

The chain carries TRBV15 and TRBJ2-3; TRBD2 matches at 7 bases. CDR3 length equals 18 residues. After removal of 1 base from V and 8 bases from J, the junction contained 18 bases not matched to a gene. Per germline, CDR1 LNHNV and CDR2 YYDKDF (reference sequence). The CDR3 spells CATSRGVGGVGGSATQYF. DNA for the CDR3: TGTGCCACCAGCAGAGGCGTGGGGGGGGTCGGCGGTTCGGCTACGCAGTATTTT.

The chain carries TRBV7-3 and TRBJ2-1; 8 bases line up with TRBD2. Trimming cost V 0 bases and J 9 bases; bases outside gene matches: 10. Germline V gene sequence: CDR1 SGHTA, CDR2 FQGTGA. CDR3 length: 16 amino acids. CDR3: CASSLTGGTRATEQFF. The CDR3 nucleotides read TGTGCCAGCAGCTTAACCGGCGGGACTAGGGCCACTGAGCAGTTCTTC.

The V call is TRBV28, the J call TRBJ1-5; 7 bases match TRBD1. Per the germline V gene, CDR1 is MDHEN and CDR2 is SYDVKM. CDR3 length: 16 amino acids. Trimming took 7 bases from V and 1 from J; bases not matched to a gene: 10. CDR3 amino acids: CASIYHRGRSNQPQHF. For the CDR3, the DNA is TGTGCCAGCATCTACCACAGGGGAAGGAGCAATCAGCCCCAGCATTTT. Full variable domain (rest looked up from reference TRBV28 and TRBJ1-5): DVKVTQSSRYLVKRTGEKVFLECVQDMDHENMFWYRQDPGLGLRLIYFSYDVKMKEKGDIPEGYSVSREKKERFSLILESASTNQTSMYLCASIYHRGRSNQPQHFGDGTRLSIL.

Notes on this clone: Other nucleotide sequences from this sample produce the same CDR3. The chain combines TRBV6-6 with TRBJ2-7; TRBD2 matches at 10 bases. Looked up from germline, CDR1 is MNHNY and CDR2 is SVGAGI (reference sequence). The CDR3 is made up of 15 amino acids. V was clipped by 5 bases and J by 1 base; unmatched bases: 5. CDR3 bases: TGTGCCAGCAGTCCTAGCGGGAGAAGGTCCTACGAGCAGTACTTC. This codes for CASSPSGRRSYEQYF.

The chain couples TRBV7-3 to TRBJ2-1, with a possible D match to TRBD2 (6 bases). V lost 5 bases and J 4 bases, leaving 18 bases between the germline ends. Germline-derived CDR1 and CDR2 are SGHTA and FQGTGA. This CDR3 contains 16 residues. CDR3 residues: CASSRSPGLMYNEQFF. CDR3 DNA: TGTGCCAGCAGCCGATCTCCGGGACTGATGTACAATGAGCAGTTCTTC.

V usage is TRBV7-6 and J usage is TRBJ2-7; TRBD2 matches 13 bases. Per germline, CDR1 SGHVS and CDR2 FNYEAQ. The CDR3 runs to 16 residues. The V segment lost 4 bases and the J segment 0 bases; nucleotides outside the gene matches: 3. Here the CDR3 reads CASSSGLAGTSYEQYF. The CDR3 DNA sequence: TGTGCCAGCAGCTCGGGACTAGCGGGGACCTCCTACGAGCAGTACTTC.

V gene TRBV30 combines with J gene TRBJ1-5; tentative D call: TRBD1 (6 bases). This CDR3 comprises 14 residues. Germline assignment: CDR1 GTSNPN and CDR2 SVGIG (reference sequence). V lost 0 bases to trimming and J lost 3 bases, with 9 bases between them. The CDR3 protein is CAWSVGGVNQPQHF. The CDR3 coding sequence is TGTGCCTGGAGTGTAGGGGGGGTCAATCAGCCCCAGCATTTT.